The present T cell receptor (beta chain) was sequenced within a study of blood T cell repertoires in COVID-19. Study as a whole: Both acute and convalescent COVID-19 samples were obtained from the United States, Italy and Spain.

Germline assignment: CDR1 LNHDA and CDR2 SQIVND (reference sequence). The trim removed 2 bases at V and 8 bases at J, leaving 8 bases unmatched. The CDR3 totals 15 residues. Per the study methods: Estimated nucleated cell counts came from reference gene primer amplification. Sequenced by immunoSEQ multiplex PCR; TCRdb stores in-frame clones only, minus some. V and J calls and clone size are those listed in that table; D and trimming were worked out from the DNA. The profile shows roughly 250,000 clones, 65% to 85% of them singletons. Sequenced sample: peripheral blood. This TCR was recovered from a human donor in a cohort sampled during active COVID-19. The chain is built from TRBV19 and TRBJ2-1; 8 bases align to TRBD2. The CDR3 protein is CASSISGGLSDEQFF. The CDR3 nucleotides are TGTGCCAGTAGTATAAGCGGGGGCCTCAGCGATGAGCAGTTCTTC.